These 25 T cell receptor beta chains were sequenced from one sample in a study of T-cell reconstitution after alpha-beta-depleted transplantation in children. Unique molecular identifiers were used to barcode this TCRbeta library. TCRdb used MiXCR to reprocess the PCR reads, holding one entry per CDR3 protein. The table lists roughly 590,000 distinct CDR3 sequences, roughly 15% of them singletons, with 1.1% in the top ten. Material: PBMCs from the stem cell graft donor, obtained from the stem cell graft. These TCRs come from a human donor who donated a stem cell graft to a child with acute myeloid leukemia.

This chain links TRBV28 with TRBJ1-6; maybe TRBD1 (6 bases). This CDR3 comprises 16 residues. Germline V gives CDR1 MDHEN, CDR2 SYDVKM. The V end was cut by 4 bases, the J end by 7 bases, with 17 bases between. CDR3 region: CASSYATGAGNSPLHF. In DNA, the CDR3 is TGTGCCAGCAGTTACGCGACAGGCGCGGGGAATTCACCCCTCCACTTT.

This clonotype was recorded at least ten times. The chain combines TRBV7-2 with TRBJ2-5, with D perhaps matching TRBD2 (5 bases). V was shortened by 3 bases and J by 9 bases, with 14 bases between the two germline ends. This CDR3 contains 13 residues. CDR1 is SGHTA and CDR2 is FQGNSA in the germline V gene. The CDR3 sequence is CASSLDWVEAQYF. As DNA, the CDR3 is TGTGCCAGCAGCTTGGACTGGGTGGAGGCCCAGTACTTC. Full variable domain (missing parts from reference TRBV7-2 and TRBJ2-5): GAGVSQSPSNKVTEKGKDVELRCDPISGHTALYWYRQSLGQGLEFLIYFQGNSAPDKSGLPSDRFSAERTGGSVSTLTIQRTQQEDSAVYLCASSLDWVEAQYFGPGTRLLVL.

This clonotype was seen only a few times. This chain links TRBV12-3 or TRBV12-4 with TRBJ1-4, with TRBD1 as a possible D gene (5 bases). V lost 8 bases and J lost 7, with 14 bases in between. The CDR3 has 13 residues. This CDR3 reads CASAPTGGEKLFF. DNA of the CDR3: TGTGCCAGCGCCCCCACGGGGGGTGAAAAACTGTTTTTT.

This clonotype was observed at least ten times. The chain couples TRBV12-3 or TRBV12-4 to TRBJ1-1, with no clear D. Trimming took off 2 bases at V and 7 bases at J, with 8 bases between the two ends. The length of the CDR3 is 12 residues. The DNA for the CDR3 is TGTGCCAGCAGTTTAAACGGGAATGAAGCTTTCTTT. Amino acid sequence: CASSLNGNEAFF.

This clonotype was found many times. The rearrangement links TRBV20-1 to TRBJ2-3; unclear D gene. Per germline, CDR1 DFQATT and CDR2 SNEGSKA (reference sequence). The V end lost 4 bases, the J end lost 2 bases, and 10 bases lay between the germline ends. The CDR3 consists of 13 residues. The CDR3 nucleotides read TGCAGTGCTATTATGGGTTCCACAGATACGCAGTATTTT. Its protein product is CSAIMGSTDTQYF.

This chain connects TRBV20-1 to TRBJ2-1; possible D gene TRBD2, 7 bases. Germline CDR1 reads DFQATT; CDR2 reads SNEGSKA (reference sequence). The length of the CDR3 is 15 residues. CDR3 sequence reads: CCAPQGRGSGNEQFF. The DNA of the CDR3 is TGCTGCGCTCCCCAGGGGCGGGGGTCGGGCAATGAGCAGTTCTTC.

Worth noting for this clonotype: The junction does not match germline at one end; this may be a read error. The rearrangement links TRBV9 to TRBJ2-7; D may be TRBD2 (5 bases). Per germline, CDR1 SGDLS and CDR2 YYNGEE. CDR3 size: 14 residues. The CDR3 DNA reads as TGTGCCAGGAGCGTAACAACGACCACGGGGGAGCAGTACTTC. Protein sequence: CARSVTTTTGEQYF.

In its sample, this clonotype was seen many times. The chain recombines TRBV27 with TRBJ2-1; no reliable D call. CDR3 length: 15 residues. The germline V gene has CDR1 MNHEY and CDR2 SMNVEV (reference sequence). V lost 3 bases, J lost 0 bases, and 9 bases lay in between. The CDR3 loop reads CASSFRPSSYNEQFF. The DNA for the CDR3 is TGTGCCAGCAGTTTCCGCCCTAGCTCCTACAATGAGCAGTTCTTC.

This clonotype has ten or more counts. The chain combines TRBV7-9 with TRBJ2-2; D is ambiguous. The ends were cut back, 0 bases at V and 5 bases at J, with 7 bases in the middle. The CDR3 totals 14 residues. The germline V gene encodes CDR1 SEHNR and CDR2 FQNEAQ (reference sequence). The CDR3 DNA reads TGTGCCAGCAGCTTAGCTTCGAGGACCGGGGAGCTGTTTTTT. It codes for CASSLASRTGELFF.

The chain recombines TRBV9 with TRBJ1-3; D is undetermined. This CDR3 has 15 residues. Germline loops: CDR1 SGDLS, CDR2 YYNGEE. Trimming left V 0 bases short and J 0 bases short, with 7 bases between. The CDR3 here is CASSVGRSSGNTIYF. CDR3 bases: TGTGCCAGCAGCGTAGGAAGGAGCTCTGGAAACACCATATATTTT.

This clonotype was counted many times. V and J are TRBV5-1 and TRBJ2-7; D may correspond to TRBD1 or TRBD2 (5 bases each). This CDR3 comprises 15 residues. Trimming left V 0 bases short and J 1 base short, with 11 bases between. Germline-derived CDR1 and CDR2 are SGHRS and YFSETQ. DNA of the CDR3: TGCGCCAGCAGCTTGGCCGAGGGACCTTCCTACGAGCAGTACGTC. It is translated as CASSLAEGPSYEQYV.

About this clonotype itself: A much larger clone is a single base away; this may be a read error. The V call is TRBV20-1, the J call TRBJ1-1; 9 positions agree with TRBD1. Germline V gene sequence: CDR1 DFQATT, CDR2 SNEGSKA (reference sequence). The CDR3 consists of 15 residues. The CDR3 DNA follows: TGCAGTGCTAGAGATGGGACAGGGAAGGGCACTGGAGCTTTCTTT. It codes for CSARDGTGKGTGAFF.

This clonotype was counted only a few times. The V call is TRBV12-3 or TRBV12-4, the J call TRBJ2-2; 7 positions agree with TRBD1. The CDR3 loop spans 16 amino acids. Germline trimming cut 5 bases from V and 0 bases from J; bases unmatched to any gene: 6. The CDR3 DNA reads TGTGCCAGCAGTCCCGGACAGGCGTCGAACACCGGGGAGCTGTTTTTT. It encodes CASSPGQASNTGELFF.

The chain couples TRBV9 to TRBJ1-1; no firm D call. The CDR3 loop spans 13 amino acids. Germline values: CDR1 SGDLS, CDR2 YYNGEE. Trimming took 1 base from V and 3 from J, leaving 7 bases between them. The CDR3 bases are TGTGCCAGCAGCGTATCCAAGGACACTGAAGCTTTCTTT. Its protein is CASSVSKDTEAFF.

This rearrangement joins TRBV7-2 to TRBJ1-1; D possibly corresponds to TRBD1 (6 bases). CDR1 and CDR2 from the germline V gene are SGHTA and FQGNSA. V shed 4 bases and J shed 0 bases, with 21 bases lying between them. The CDR3 has 18 amino acids. CDR3 region: CASSSAPPGGLMNTEAFF. The CDR3 region has the DNA TGTGCCAGCAGCTCGGCGCCCCCCGGGGGGCTCATGAACACTGAAGCTTTCTTT.

V gene TRBV5-5 combines with J gene TRBJ1-1; D gene unclear. The germline V and J ends were trimmed by 5 bases and 3 bases, with 14 bases remaining between them. The CDR3 loop spans 14 amino acids. Germline V gene sequence: CDR1 SGHKS, CDR2 YYEKEE (reference sequence). The CDR3 loop is CASSPGRPDTEAFF. The CDR3 nucleotides read TGTGCCAGCAGTCCCGGGCGCCCGGACACTGAAGCTTTCTTT. Complete variable domain (other parts from reference TRBV5-5 and TRBJ1-1): DAGVTQSPTHLIKTRGQQVTLRCSPISGHKSVSWYQQVLGQGPQFIFQYYEKEERGRGNFPDRFSARQFPNYSSELNVNALLLGDSALYLCASSPGRPDTEAFFGQGTRLTVV.

V and J are TRBV11-2 and TRBJ2-3, with 13 bases lining up with TRBD2. J lost 1 base, V lost 5 bases, and 6 bases had no gene match. Germline V lookup: CDR1 SGHAT, CDR2 FQNNGV. CDR3 length: 17 residues. The CDR3 sequence: CASSPPGTSGGTDTQYF. CDR3 sequence (DNA): TGTGCCAGCAGCCCCCCCGGGACTAGCGGGGGCACAGATACGCAGTATTTT.

This clonotype was counted only a few times. The chain recombines TRBV4-1 with TRBJ2-7, with D possibly TRBD1 on 5 matching bases. The CDR3 totals 15 residues. Germline CDR1 and CDR2: MGHRA and YSYEKL. V gave up 1 base and J gave up 3 bases, with 13 bases separating them. DNA for the CDR3: TGCGCCAGCAGCCAAGGAGTAGGACACATCTACGAGCAGTACGTC. This translates into CASSQGVGHIYEQYV.

There are a few counts of this clonotype. The chain combines TRBV10-1 with TRBJ1-1; D is unclear. The CDR3 spans 14 residues. V lost 3 bases and J 0 bases, leaving 8 bases between the germline ends. Germline V gives CDR1 WNHNN, CDR2 SYGVQD (reference sequence). CDR3 DNA: TGCGCCAGCAGTGACAATTCTATGAACACTGAAGCTTTCTTT. Protein product: CASSDNSMNTEAFF.

A single count supports this clonotype. The CDR3 DNA is TGCGCCAGCAGCTTGACTAGCGGGGGGGCGACCTACAATGAGCAGTTCTTC. It is translated as CASSLTSGGATYNEQFF. The V gene is TRBV5-1, the J gene TRBJ2-1; 13 bases map to TRBD2. This CDR3 region has 17 residues. CDR1 and CDR2 (germline): SGHRS, YFSETQ. After removal of 1 base from V and 2 bases from J, the junction contained 3 bases not matched to a gene.

This chain links TRBV12-3 or TRBV12-4 with TRBJ2-2, with D tentatively TRBD1 or TRBD2 (5 bases each). This CDR3 region has 15 residues. The V end lost 6 bases, the J end lost 4 bases, and 15 bases lay between the germline ends. CDR3 in amino acids: CASSPDSAGTGELFF. The CDR3 DNA follows: TGTGCCAGCAGCCCTGACAGCGCGGGCACCGGGGAGCTGTTTTTT.

The rearrangement links TRBV20-1 to TRBJ2-2; tentatively, D is TRBD2 (6 bases). The length of the CDR3 is 13 residues. CDR1 and CDR2 from the germline V gene are DFQATT and SNEGSKA (reference sequence). The CDR3, as DNA: TGCAGCCCCGAGGGGCCCGCGGGGACCCAGCTGTTTTTT. Translation gives CSPEGPAGTQLFF.

This clonotype was counted at least ten times. The chain is built from TRBV5-4 and TRBJ2-3; D remains unclear. CDR3 length equals 14 residues. Trimming cost V 2 bases and J 1 base, with 8 bases left between them. Germline-derived CDR1 and CDR2 are SGHNT and YYREEE (reference sequence). CDR3: CASSFWGGTDTQYF. In DNA form, the CDR3 reads TGTGCCAGCAGCTTTTGGGGTGGCACAGATACGCAGTATTTT.

This clonotype has just a few counts. The chain uses TRBV5-1 and TRBJ1-5; D ambiguous. Per the germline V gene, CDR1 is SGHRS and CDR2 is YFSETQ. The CDR3 length is 15 residues. Trimming removed 0 bases from V and 0 bases from J, with 7 bases in between. The CDR3 DNA sequence: TGCGCCAGCAGCTTGGAGGGTGATAGCAATCAGCCCCAGCATTTT. It encodes CASSLEGDSNQPQHF.

On this clonotype itself: This may arise from a read error, as a much more abundant clone is one base away. V usage is TRBV20-1 and J usage is TRBJ2-1, with TRBD1 matching over 8 bases. Germline V gives CDR1 DFQATT, CDR2 SNEGSKA (reference sequence). The CDR3 has 14 amino acids. The CDR3 loop reads CSARNRGSYNELFF. CDR3 bases: TGCAGTGCTAGAAACAGGGGGTCCTACAATGAGCTGTTCTTC.